Following are 29 T cell receptor beta chains from one sample sequenced in a study of OX40 agonist ivuxolimab in advanced cancers. Clones were sequenced by immunoSEQ multiplex PCR, and TCRdb holds only the in-frame ones, with some missing. The profile shows 45,000 to 50,000 clones, roughly nine tenths of them singletons. Specimen: CD4+ or CD8+ T cells sorted from blood, collected in a trial of the OX40 agonist ivuxolimab. Receptors originate from an adult with an advanced solid tumor such as melanoma, head and neck, liver or kidney cancer.

The chain recombines TRBV7-9 with TRBJ2-5; D remains ambiguous. The J call is uncertain, as TRBJ2-7 better fits the DNA end. CDR1 SEHNR and CDR2 FQNEAQ come from the germline V gene (reference sequence). The CDR3 is made up of 13 amino acids. The CDR3 DNA sequence: TGTGCCAGCAGCCTGGGTTCAACCTACGAGCAGTACTTC. It encodes CASSLGSTYEQYF.

The chain uses TRBV29-1 and TRBJ2-3, with TRBD2 matching over 10 bases. CDR1 is SQVTM, CDR2 ANQGSEA, per germline. The length of the CDR3 is 15 residues. The ends lost 4 bases at V and 1 base at J; junction bases unmatched: 5. The CDR3 coding sequence is TGCAGCGTTGTAGCCAGCGGGAGGGGCACAGATACGCAGTATTTT. Translating it yields CSVVASGRGTDTQYF.

This chain uses TRBV23-1 with TRBJ2-7, with D possibly being TRBD1 or TRBD2 (5 bases each). TRBV23-1 is recorded as an ORF, its role being uncertain. The V and J ends lost 6 bases and 12 bases respectively, with 33 bases between them. This CDR3 has 17 amino acids. CDR3 DNA sequence: TGCGCCAGCAGCCTGAGCCGCTGGGACCTTAATATTATGTGGTGGTACTTC. Translation gives CASSLSRWDLNIMWWYF.

This chain joins TRBV15 and TRBJ2-5; D gene unclear. In germline, CDR1 is LNHNV, CDR2 YYDKDF (reference sequence). The CDR3 sequence is 12 residues long. The V gene lost 0 bases and the J gene lost 5 bases, with 4 bases spanning the gap. The CDR3 is CATSRDLETQYF. Here the CDR3 DNA reads TGTGCCACCAGCAGAGATTTGGAGACCCAGTACTTC.

The V gene is TRBV5-8, the J gene TRBJ2-7, with 10 bases fitting TRBD2. The CDR3 extends over 16 amino acids. CDR1 and CDR2 (germline): SGHTS, YDEGEE. The trim removed 0 bases at V and 6 bases at J, leaving 9 bases unmatched. This CDR3 is CASSLVGLATSGEQYF. The CDR3 nucleotides read TGTGCCAGCAGCTTGGTGGGACTAGCGACCTCCGGCGAGCAGTACTTC. Full variable domain (remainder filled in from reference TRBV5-8 and TRBJ2-7): EAGVTQSPTHLIKTRGQQATLRCSPISGHTSVYWYQQALGLGLQFLLWYDEGEERNRGNFPPRFSGRQFPNYSSELNVNALELEDSALYLCASSLVGLATSGEQYFGPGTRLTVT.

V usage is TRBV19 and J usage is TRBJ1-4; maybe TRBD1 (5 bases). Germline V gives CDR1 LNHDA, CDR2 SQIVND (reference sequence). V was cut by 6 bases and J by 4 bases, with 12 bases left in between. CDR3 size: 14 residues. The DNA of the CDR3 is TGTGCCAGTAGCCCGGGACGTTATAATGAAAAACTGTTTTTT. Amino acids: CASSPGRYNEKLFF.

The sample holds a few counts of this clone. The J gene is TRBJ2-7, the V gene TRBV6-1; no clear D. Germline V gene sequence: CDR1 MNHNS, CDR2 SASEGT. This CDR3 comprises 12 residues. V shed 6 bases and J shed 0 bases, with 6 bases lying between them. CDR3 in DNA: TGTGCCAGCAGCGTCAGCTCCTACGAGCAGTACTTC. Residues: CASSVSSYEQYF.

This clone has just one count. The rearrangement joins TRBV4-1 to TRBJ1-4; no clear D gene. Germline V lookup: CDR1 MGHRA, CDR2 YSYEKL. V gave up 0 bases and J gave up 7 bases, with 12 bases separating them. The CDR3 runs 15 residues. The DNA of the CDR3 is TGCGCCAGCAGCCAAGATGTAGGGTGGGGTGAAAAACTGTTTTTT. Protein: CASSQDVGWGEKLFF.

The CDR3 DNA reads TGTGCCAGCAGCTTATGGATCTACGAGCAGTACTTC. Its translation: CASSLWIYEQYF. The chain recombines TRBV7-9 with TRBJ2-7; D not resolved. Germline V CDR1 and CDR2: SEHNR, FQNEAQ (reference sequence). CDR3 length: 12 amino acids. Trimming removed 2 bases from V and 3 bases from J, with 5 bases in between.

The genes are TRBV6-5 and TRBJ2-5; the D is unclear. Trimming took off 7 bases at V and 5 bases at J, with 11 bases between the two ends. Germline V CDR1 and CDR2: MNHEY, SVGAGI. The CDR3 runs 12 residues. The CDR3 here is CASTTGRETQYF. Written as DNA, the CDR3 is TGTGCCAGCACCACCGGACGGGAGACCCAGTACTTC.

The V gene is TRBV4-3, the J gene TRBJ1-5; D perhaps matches TRBD1 (5 bases). CDR3 length: 15 amino acids. Germline-derived CDR1 and CDR2 are LGHNA and YSLEER. Trimming removed 0 bases from V and 3 bases from J, with 9 bases in between. Here the CDR3 reads CASSQDGADNQPQHF. CDR3 nucleotide sequence: TGCGCCAGCAGCCAAGATGGGGCAGACAATCAGCCCCAGCATTTT.

The V and J genes are TRBV18 and TRBJ2-5; the D is unclear. Trimming removed 1 base at V and 2 bases at J, with 8 bases between. Germline V gene lookup returns CDR1 KGHSH and CDR2 LQKENI. The CDR3 totals 14 residues. In DNA form, the CDR3 reads TGTGCCAGCTCACCACAGCCCGCTCAAGAGACCCAGTACTTC. It codes for CASSPQPAQETQYF.

The sample holds one count of this clone. The chain has TRBV19 and TRBJ1-2; no clear D. This CDR3 comprises 13 residues. CDR1 LNHDA and CDR2 SQIVND come from the germline V gene (reference sequence). The V and J ends lost 3 bases and 2 bases respectively, with 7 bases between them. CDR3 DNA sequence: TGTGCCAGTAGTATTGCCGAAAACTATGGCTACACCTTC. Translation: CASSIAENYGYTF.

The rearrangement uses TRBV2 and TRBJ2-1; D is ambiguous. This CDR3 contains 13 residues. Germline assignment: CDR1 SNHLY and CDR2 FYNNEI. Trimming removed 0 bases at V and 9 bases at J, with 9 bases between. The CDR3 protein is CASSEALRSEQFF. The CDR3 DNA reads TGTGCCAGCAGTGAAGCGCTAAGGAGTGAGCAGTTCTTC.

The chain carries TRBV10-2 and TRBJ2-3, with 11 bases aligning to TRBD2. V lost 6 bases and J lost 3; bases outside the gene matches: 11. Per the germline V gene, CDR1 is WSHSY and CDR2 is SAAADI. The length of the CDR3 is 17 residues. The CDR3 DNA sequence: TGCGCCAGCAGGGTACCGGGACTAGCGGACCGGACAGATACGCAGTATTTT. It yields the protein CASRVPGLADRTDTQYF.

The chain's CDR3 is CASSFSDGQETQYF. The CDR3 bases are TGCGCCAGCAGCTTCTCTGACGGACAAGAGACCCAGTACTTC. This rearrangement joins TRBV4-1 to TRBJ2-5; D gene uncertain. The CDR3 is 14 amino acids. The germline V gene has CDR1 MGHRA and CDR2 YSYEKL. Trimming removed 5 bases from V and 2 bases from J, with 12 bases in between.

This chain connects TRBV12-1 to TRBJ2-7; TRBD2 was called by the table and not checked on the DNA. TRBV12-1 is assigned pseudogene status. The CDR3 consists of 19 residues. This CDR3 reads CASSSLTSGLGAFSYEQYF. The CDR3 DNA reads as TGTGCCAGCAGCTCCTTGACTAGCGGGTTGGGGGCCTTCTCCTACGAGCAGTACTTC.

The rearrangement links TRBV4-2 to TRBJ2-7; 7 nucleotides agree with TRBD2. The CDR3 covers 15 residues. V lost 2 bases, J lost 5 bases, and 9 bases stayed unmatched. Germline values: CDR1 LGHNA, CDR2 YNFKEQ. CDR3 sequence reads: CASSQYRTSVDEQYF. In DNA, the CDR3 is TGTGCCAGCAGCCAATATCGGACTAGTGTGGACGAGCAGTACTTC.

The V gene is TRBV5-4, the J gene TRBJ2-3; the match to TRBD2 covers 9 bases. J lost 1 base, V lost 4 bases, and 4 bases had no gene match. Germline lookup yields CDR1 SGHNT and CDR2 YYREEE (reference sequence). This CDR3 comprises 15 residues. The CDR3 sequence: CASSIPSGGTDTQYF. The DNA of the CDR3 is TGTGCCAGCAGCATTCCTAGCGGGGGCACAGATACGCAGTATTTT.

The V call is TRBV21-1, the J call TRBJ1-5. TRBV21-1 is listed as a pseudogene. The CDR3 has 16 amino acids. The chain's CDR3 is CASSRQWIYSNQPQHF. In nucleotides, the CDR3 is TGTGCCAGCAGTAGGCAGTGGATATATAGCAATCAGCCCCAGCATTTT.

The CDR3 reads CASRPRTPPDTGELFF. The CDR3, as DNA: TGTGCAAGTCGCCCCCGGACCCCGCCGGACACCGGGGAGCTGTTTTTT. The chain links TRBV12-2 to TRBJ2-2. TRBV12-2 is deemed a pseudogene. The CDR3 contains 16 residues.

The chain has TRBV6-1 and TRBJ2-7; 9 nucleotides line up with TRBD1. In germline, CDR1 is MNHNS, CDR2 SASEGT. This CDR3 is built from 16 residues. Trimming took 3 bases from V and 5 from J; bases not matched to a gene: 11. The CDR3 spells CASSDWNRDRAHEQYF. CDR3 DNA sequence: TGTGCCAGCAGTGATTGGAACCGGGACAGGGCCCACGAGCAGTACTTC.

Details on this clone: Additional DNA sequences in this sample encode the identical CDR3. The gene calls are TRBV5-1 and TRBJ2-5; D is unresolved. Germline CDR1 reads SGHRS; CDR2 reads YFSETQ. CDR3 length equals 12 residues. V was shortened by 0 bases and J by 4 bases, with 4 bases between the two germline ends. As DNA, the CDR3 is TGCGCCAGCAGCTTGGAAGGAGAGACCCAGTACTTC. This gives the protein CASSLEGETQYF.

The chain uses TRBV11-2 and TRBJ2-1; D is uncertain. V dropped 0 bases and J dropped 13 bases, with 13 bases sitting between them. The germline gives CDR1 SGHAT, CDR2 FQNNGV. This CDR3 comprises 13 residues. CDR3 amino acids: CASSLDLGRNQFF. Written as DNA, the CDR3 is TGTGCCAGCAGCTTAGATCTAGGCAGGAACCAGTTCTTC.

V and J are TRBV30 and TRBJ2-7, with D unresolved. Germline CDR1 and CDR2: GTSNPN and SVGIG (reference sequence). This CDR3 has 14 residues. Between the trimmed V and J ends, which lost 1 base and 0 bases, there was a span of 10 bases. The CDR3 loop reads CAWSEGGSSYEQYF. In nucleotides, the CDR3 is TGTGCCTGGAGTGAGGGCGGATCCTCCTACGAGCAGTACTTC.

The chain carries TRBV27 and TRBJ1-5; no firm D call. The CDR3 contains 16 residues. Germline V CDR1 and CDR2: MNHEY, SMNVEV (reference sequence). The ends were cut back, 5 bases at V and 9 bases at J, with 23 bases in the middle. The CDR3: CASSHQYPDGVGPQHF. The CDR3 nucleotides read TGTGCCAGCAGTCACCAATATCCGGACGGGGTAGGGCCCCAGCATTTT.

This clone has only a few counts. Compared with germline, one end of the junction differs, possibly owing to a read error. The V gene is TRBV7-2, the J gene TRBJ2-4; the D call may be TRBD1 or TRBD2 (5 bases each). This CDR3 region has 13 residues. The germline V gene has CDR1 SGHTA and CDR2 FQGNSA. The CDR3 DNA reads TGTGCCAGCAGCTTCGATACTACGGGGCTCCACCACTTC. Its protein product is CASSFDTTGLHHF.

This chain uses TRBV25-1 with TRBJ2-5, with TRBD1 identical over 12 bases. Trimming removed 5 bases from V and 6 bases from J; junction bases left unmatched: 1. Germline-derived CDR1 and CDR2 are MGHDK and SYGVNS. The CDR3 has 13 amino acids. CDR3 nucleotide sequence: TGTGCCAGCAGTCGGGACAGGGGGCAGACCCAGTACTTC. Translation gives CASSRDRGQTQYF.

J is TRBJ2-5 and V is TRBV14, with 7 bases identical to TRBD2. The germline V gene encodes CDR1 SGHDN and CDR2 FVKESK. The V gene end was trimmed by 6 bases and the J gene end by 2 bases; junction bases not matched to a gene: 12. This CDR3 spans 16 amino acids. CDR3 nucleotide sequence: TGTGCCAGCAGTCCGTCGGGGGGAGTAGGGCAAGAGACCCAGTACTTC. The encoded protein is CASSPSGGVGQETQYF.